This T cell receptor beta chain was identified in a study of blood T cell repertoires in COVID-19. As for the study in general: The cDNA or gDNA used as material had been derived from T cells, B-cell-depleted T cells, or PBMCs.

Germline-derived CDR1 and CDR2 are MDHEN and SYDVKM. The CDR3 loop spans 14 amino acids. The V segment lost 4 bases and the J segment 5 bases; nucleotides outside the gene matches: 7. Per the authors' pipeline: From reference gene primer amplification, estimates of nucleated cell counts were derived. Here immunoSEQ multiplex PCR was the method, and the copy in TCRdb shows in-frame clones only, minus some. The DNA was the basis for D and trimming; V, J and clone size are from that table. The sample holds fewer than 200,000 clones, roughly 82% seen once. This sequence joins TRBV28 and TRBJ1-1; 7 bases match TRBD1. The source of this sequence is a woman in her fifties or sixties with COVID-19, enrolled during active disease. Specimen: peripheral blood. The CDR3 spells CASSWVAGGTEAFF. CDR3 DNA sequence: TGTGCCAGCAGTTGGGTGGCAGGGGGTACTGAAGCTTTCTTT. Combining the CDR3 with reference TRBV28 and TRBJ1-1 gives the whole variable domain DVKVTQSSRYLVKRTGEKVFLECVQDMDHENMFWYRQDPGLGLRLIYFSYDVKMKEKGDIPEGYSVSREKKERFSLILESASTNQTSMYLCASSWVAGGTEAFFGQGTRLTVV.